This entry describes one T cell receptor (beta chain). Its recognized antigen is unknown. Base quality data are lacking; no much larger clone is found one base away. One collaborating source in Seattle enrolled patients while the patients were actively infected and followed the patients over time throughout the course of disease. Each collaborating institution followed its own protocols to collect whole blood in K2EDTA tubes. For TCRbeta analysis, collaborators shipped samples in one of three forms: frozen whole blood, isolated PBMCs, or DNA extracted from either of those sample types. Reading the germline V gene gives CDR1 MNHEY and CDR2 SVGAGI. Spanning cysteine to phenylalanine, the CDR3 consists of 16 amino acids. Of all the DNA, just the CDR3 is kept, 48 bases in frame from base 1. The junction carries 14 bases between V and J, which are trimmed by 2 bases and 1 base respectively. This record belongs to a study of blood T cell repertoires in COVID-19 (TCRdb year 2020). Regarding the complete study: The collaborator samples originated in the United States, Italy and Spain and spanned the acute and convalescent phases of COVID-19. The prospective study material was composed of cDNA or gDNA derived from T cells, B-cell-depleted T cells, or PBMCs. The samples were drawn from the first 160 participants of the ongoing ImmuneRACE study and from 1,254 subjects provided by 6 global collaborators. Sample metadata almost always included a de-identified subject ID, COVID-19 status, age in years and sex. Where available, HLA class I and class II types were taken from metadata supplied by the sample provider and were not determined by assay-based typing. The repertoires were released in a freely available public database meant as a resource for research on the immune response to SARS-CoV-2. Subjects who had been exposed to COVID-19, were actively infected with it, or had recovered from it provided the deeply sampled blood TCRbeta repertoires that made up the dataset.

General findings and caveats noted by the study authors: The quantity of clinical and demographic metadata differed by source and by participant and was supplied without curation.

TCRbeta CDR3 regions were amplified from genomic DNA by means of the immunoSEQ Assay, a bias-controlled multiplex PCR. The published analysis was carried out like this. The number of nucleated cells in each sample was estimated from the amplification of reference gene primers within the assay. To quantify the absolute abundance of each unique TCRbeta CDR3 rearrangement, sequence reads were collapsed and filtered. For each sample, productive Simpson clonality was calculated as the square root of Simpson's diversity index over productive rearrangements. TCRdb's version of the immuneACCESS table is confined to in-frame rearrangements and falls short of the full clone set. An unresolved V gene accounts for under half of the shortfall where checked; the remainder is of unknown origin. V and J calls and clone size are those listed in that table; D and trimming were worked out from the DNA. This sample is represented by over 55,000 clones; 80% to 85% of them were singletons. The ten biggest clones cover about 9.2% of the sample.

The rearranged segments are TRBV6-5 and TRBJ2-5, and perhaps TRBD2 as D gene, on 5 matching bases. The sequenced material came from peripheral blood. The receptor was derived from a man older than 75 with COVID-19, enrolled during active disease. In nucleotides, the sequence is TGTGCCAGCAGTTACGGTCCGGGCGGAGGCCAAGAGACCCAGTACTTC. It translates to CASSYGPGGGQETQYF.